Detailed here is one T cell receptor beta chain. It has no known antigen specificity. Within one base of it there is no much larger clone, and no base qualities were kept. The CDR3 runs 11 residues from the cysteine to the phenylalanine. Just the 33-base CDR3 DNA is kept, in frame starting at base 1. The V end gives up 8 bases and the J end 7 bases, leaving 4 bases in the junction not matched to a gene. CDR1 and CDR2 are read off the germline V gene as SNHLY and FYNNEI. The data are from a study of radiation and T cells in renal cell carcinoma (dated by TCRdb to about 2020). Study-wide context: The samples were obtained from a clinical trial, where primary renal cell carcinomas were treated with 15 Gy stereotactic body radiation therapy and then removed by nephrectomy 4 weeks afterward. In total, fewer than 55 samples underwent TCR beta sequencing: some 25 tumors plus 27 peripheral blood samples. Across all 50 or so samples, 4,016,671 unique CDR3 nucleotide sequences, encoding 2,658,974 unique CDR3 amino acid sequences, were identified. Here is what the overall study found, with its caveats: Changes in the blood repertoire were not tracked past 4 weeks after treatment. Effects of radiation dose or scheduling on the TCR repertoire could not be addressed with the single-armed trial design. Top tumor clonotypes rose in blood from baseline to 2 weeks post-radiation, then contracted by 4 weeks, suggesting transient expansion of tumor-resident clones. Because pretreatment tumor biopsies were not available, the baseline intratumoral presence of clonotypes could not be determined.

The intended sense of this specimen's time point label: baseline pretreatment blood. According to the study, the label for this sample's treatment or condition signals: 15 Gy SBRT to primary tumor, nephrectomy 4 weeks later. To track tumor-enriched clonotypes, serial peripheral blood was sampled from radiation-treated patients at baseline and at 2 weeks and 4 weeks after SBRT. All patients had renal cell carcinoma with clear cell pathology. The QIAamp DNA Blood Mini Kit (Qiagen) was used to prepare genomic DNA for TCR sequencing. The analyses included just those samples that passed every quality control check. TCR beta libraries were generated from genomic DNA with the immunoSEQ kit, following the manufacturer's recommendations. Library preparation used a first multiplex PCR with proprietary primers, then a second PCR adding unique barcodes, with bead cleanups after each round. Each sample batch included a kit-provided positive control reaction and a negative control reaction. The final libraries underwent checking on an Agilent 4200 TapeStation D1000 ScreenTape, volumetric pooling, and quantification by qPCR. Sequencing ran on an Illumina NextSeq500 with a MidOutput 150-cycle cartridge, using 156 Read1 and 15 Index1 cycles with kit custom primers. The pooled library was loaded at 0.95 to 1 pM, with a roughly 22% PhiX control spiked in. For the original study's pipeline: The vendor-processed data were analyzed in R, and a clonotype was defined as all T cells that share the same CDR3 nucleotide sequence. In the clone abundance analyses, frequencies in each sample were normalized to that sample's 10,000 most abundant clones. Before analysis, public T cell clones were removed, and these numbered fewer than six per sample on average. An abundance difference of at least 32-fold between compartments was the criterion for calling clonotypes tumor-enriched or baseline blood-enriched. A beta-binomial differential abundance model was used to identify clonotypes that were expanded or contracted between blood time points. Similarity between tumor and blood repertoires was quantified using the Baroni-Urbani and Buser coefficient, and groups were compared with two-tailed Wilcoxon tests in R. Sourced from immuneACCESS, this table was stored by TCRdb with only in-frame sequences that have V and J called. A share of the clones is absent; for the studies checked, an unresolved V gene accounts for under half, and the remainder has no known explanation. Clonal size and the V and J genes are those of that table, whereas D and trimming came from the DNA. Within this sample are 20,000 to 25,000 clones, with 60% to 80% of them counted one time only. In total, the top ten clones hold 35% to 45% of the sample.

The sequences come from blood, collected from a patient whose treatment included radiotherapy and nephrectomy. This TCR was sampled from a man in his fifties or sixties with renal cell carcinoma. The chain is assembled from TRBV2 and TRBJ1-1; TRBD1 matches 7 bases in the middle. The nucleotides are TGTGCCAGCCGGGACAGACTTGAAGCTTTCTTT. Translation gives CASRDRLEAFF.